This paragraph covers one TCR beta chain sequence. What it recognizes is unknown. This entry belongs to a study of cytomegalovirus exposure and HLA in healthy donors. Study outcomes and limitations: Most TCR beta V segments were productive about 87% or about 30% of the time in an earlier analysis. Reported results showed that the classifier diagnosed cytomegalovirus status with high specificity and sensitivity. Excluded were some V segments that proved indistinguishable, including TRBV6-2 and TRBV6-3. Later genetic work tied a missense DCLRE1C variant to beta-chain V and J trimming.

V lost 4 bases, J lost 2 bases, and 13 bases stayed unmatched. Germline assignment: CDR1 SGHRS and CDR2 YFSETQ. The CDR3 is made up of 18 amino acids. In the PCR, 60 Vbeta and 13 Jbeta primers were used. The method was immunoSEQ multiplex PCR; TCRdb's version includes in-frame clones alone and lacks a portion of them. The sample includes 200,000 to 250,000 clones, 65% to 80% seen only once; the top ten take about 16%. V is TRBV5-1 and J is TRBJ2-7; 12 bases map to TRBD1. Sequencing was done on a sample of PBMCs. The receptor comes from a man aged 35 to 55 in good health and CMV-seronegative. The CDR3 nucleotides read TGCGCCAGCAGCCCTGGTGGGACAGGGGGCCCATTTCCCTACGAGCAGTACTTC. It encodes CASSPGGTGGPFPYEQYF.